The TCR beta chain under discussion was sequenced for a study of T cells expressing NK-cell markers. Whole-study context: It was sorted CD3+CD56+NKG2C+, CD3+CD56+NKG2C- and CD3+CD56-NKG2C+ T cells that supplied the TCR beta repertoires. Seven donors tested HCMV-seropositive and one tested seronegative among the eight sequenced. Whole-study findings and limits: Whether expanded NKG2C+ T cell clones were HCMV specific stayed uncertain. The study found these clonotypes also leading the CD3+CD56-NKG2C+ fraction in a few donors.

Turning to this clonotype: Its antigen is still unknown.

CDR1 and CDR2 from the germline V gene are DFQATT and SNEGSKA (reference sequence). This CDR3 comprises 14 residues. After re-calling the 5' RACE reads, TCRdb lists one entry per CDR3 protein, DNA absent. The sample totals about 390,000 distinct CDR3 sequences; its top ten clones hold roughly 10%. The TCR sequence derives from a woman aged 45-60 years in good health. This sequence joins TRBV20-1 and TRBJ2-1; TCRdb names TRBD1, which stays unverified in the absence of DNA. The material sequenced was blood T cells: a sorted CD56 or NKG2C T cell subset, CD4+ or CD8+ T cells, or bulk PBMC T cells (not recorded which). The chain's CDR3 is CSARPLDRENEQFF.